This T cell receptor beta chain was sequenced in a study of blood T cell repertoires in COVID-19. TCRdb's table, derived via immunoSEQ multiplex PCR, lists solely in-frame clones and lacks some. The data contain under 550,000 clones, roughly 90% of them singletons. CDR3 size: 16 residues. The germline CDR1 and CDR2 sequences are MGHRA and YSYEKL. Deletions cut 1 base from V and 3 bases from J, with 12 bases between. This receptor was obtained from a man between 18 and 29 years old with COVID-19, enrolled during active disease. The sequencing sample was made of peripheral blood. This chain joins TRBV4-1 and TRBJ1-4; tentative D call: TRBD1 (5 bases). Here the CDR3 DNA reads TGCGCCAGCAGCCAAGCGGTGAGGACATCTAATGAAAAACTGTTTTTT. This translates into CASSQAVRTSNEKLFF.